Listed below are T cell receptor beta chains from one sample, sequenced in a study of T-cell reconstitution after alpha-beta-depleted transplantation in children. TCRdb re-called the PCR reads through MiXCR, storing one row per CDR3 protein. The data show hundreds of thousands of distinct CDR3 sequences, around 10% seen once. The sample was PBMCs, taken before TCRalphabeta/CD19-depleted stem cell transplant. The receptors stem from a boy younger than two with acute myeloid leukemia, due to receive a stem cell transplant. Each CDR3 is given with its conserved first and last residue. D genes are given only for firm matches. Only some rows state a clone size, as once, few, many or a class for expanded clones.

>NA|TRBJ1-5|few|TRBV18
TGTGCCAGCTCACCGCAGGGCTATCAGCCCCAGCATTTT
CASSPQGYQPQHF
>TRBD2|TRBJ2-1|many|TRBV5-1
TGCGCCAGCAGCTTGGAGGCTAGCGGTTACAATGAGCAGTTCTTC
CASSLEASGYNEQFF
>TRBD1|TRBJ2-7|many|TRBV9
TGTGCCAGCAGCTTATCCGGGACAGGAGCCTACTACGAGCAGTACTTC
CASSLSGTGAYYEQYF
>NA|TRBJ1-4|many|TRBV6-1
TGTGCCAGCAGTGAAGCGGTCCAGACCTTCTGGGGGCGCGGGGAAAAACTGTTTTTT
CASSEAVQTFWGRGEKLFF
>NA|TRBJ2-6|many|TRBV18
TGTGCCAGCTCACCCCAGGACTCTGGGGCCAACGTCCTGACTTTC
CASSPQDSGANVLTF
>NA|TRBJ2-6|few|TRBV7-3
TGTGCCAGCAGCTACCTCCGCTCTGGGGCCAACGTCCTGACTTTC
CASSYLRSGANVLTF
>NA|TRBJ1-2|few|TRBV20-1
TGCTGTGCTAGAGATCCCCGACGGAAAACTAACTATGGCTACACCTTC
CCARDPRRKTNYGYTF
>NA|TRBJ1-1|NA|TRBV6-1
TGTGCCAGCAGCAGACGGGGGGTGGACACTGAAGCTTTCTTT
CASSRRGVDTEAFF
>TRBD1|TRBJ1-2|many|TRBV29-1
TGCAGCGTTCCAGGGGGCTATGGCTACACCTTC
CSVPGGYGYTF
>NA|TRBJ2-1|few|TRBV28
TGTGCCAGCAGAGTAGGGGCCCTCTCCTACAATGAGCAGTTCTTC
CASRVGALSYNEQFF
>NA|TRBJ2-3|many|TRBV11-3
TGTGCCAGCAGCCAAACCCAATACACATCCACAGATACGCAGTATTTT
CASSQTQYTSTDTQYF
>TRBD2|TRBJ2-3|few|TRBV4-3
TGCGCCAGCAGCCAAGATCTGGGCGGGAGAGACAGCACAGATACGCAGTATTTT
CASSQDLGGRDSTDTQYF
>TRBD2|TRBJ2-2|many|TRBV4-1
TGCGCCAGCAGCCAAGATTTCGGGAGGTCTAGCGGGAAGGCCGGGGAGCTGTTTTTT
CASSQDFGRSSGKAGELFF
>NA|TRBJ2-1|many|TRBV28
TGTGCCAGCACCCCTGCCTTGTCCTTGATGGAGCAGTTCTTC
CASTPALSLMEQFF
>NA|TRBJ2-2|once|TRBV28
TGTGCCAGCAGTTTATTGATAGGAACCGGGGAGCTGTTTTTT
CASSLLIGTGELFF
>TRBD1|TRBJ2-6|many|TRBV5-1
TGCGCCAGCCAGAGGGCCGGGACAGGCAGCTCTGGGGCCAACGTCCTGACTTTC
CASQRAGTGSSGANVLTF
>TRBD2|TRBJ2-1|NA|TRBV4-1
TGCGCCAGCAGCCAAGATCGAAGCGGGGGACGCAATGAGCAGTTCTTC
CASSQDRSGGRNEQFF
>TRBD2|TRBJ2-3|many|TRBV11-2
TGTGCCAGCAGCTTAAGGTTTTTTAGCGGGAGGGCCGGCACAGATACGCAGTATTTT
CASSLRFFSGRAGTDTQYF
>NA|TRBJ2-7|many|TRBV20-1
TGCAGTGCTAGAGCAACCGACTACTCCTACGAGCAGTACTTC
CSARATDYSYEQYF
>NA|TRBJ2-1|many|TRBV6-5
TGTGCCAGCAGTTACCCGGGGATTAGGGACAATGAGCAGTTCTTC
CASSYPGIRDNEQFF
>TRBD2|TRBJ2-3|many|TRBV7-9
TGTGCCAGCAGCTTTTTTAGCGGGAGGGCAGATACGCAGTATTTT
CASSFFSGRADTQYF
>NA|TRBJ2-3|NA|TRBV28
TGTGCCAGCTATGGGTTAGGGGACACAGATACGCAGTATTTT
CASYGLGDTDTQYF